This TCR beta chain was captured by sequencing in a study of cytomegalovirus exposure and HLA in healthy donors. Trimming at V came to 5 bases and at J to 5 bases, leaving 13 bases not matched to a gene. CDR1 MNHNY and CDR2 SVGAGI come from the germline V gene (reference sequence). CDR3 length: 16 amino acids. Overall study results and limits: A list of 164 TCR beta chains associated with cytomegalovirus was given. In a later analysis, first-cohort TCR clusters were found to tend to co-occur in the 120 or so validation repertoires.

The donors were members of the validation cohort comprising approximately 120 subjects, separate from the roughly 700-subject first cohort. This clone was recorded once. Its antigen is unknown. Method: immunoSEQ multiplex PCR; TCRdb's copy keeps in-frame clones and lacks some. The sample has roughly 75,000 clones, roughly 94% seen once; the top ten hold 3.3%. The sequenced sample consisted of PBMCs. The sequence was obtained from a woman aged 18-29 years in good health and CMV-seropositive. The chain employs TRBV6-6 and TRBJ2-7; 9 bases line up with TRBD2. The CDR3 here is CASSPRGRGGTHEQYF. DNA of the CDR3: TGTGCCAGCAGTCCCCGCGGGAGGGGGGGCACTCACGAGCAGTACTTC.